Each of the 26 T cell receptor beta chains below was sequenced from the same sample in a study of blood T cell repertoires in COVID-19. Profiled with immunoSEQ multiplex PCR; TCRdb holds only in-frame clones, not every one. The table lists 200,000 to 300,000 clones, approximately 80% of them singletons. Sequencing input: peripheral blood. The receptors were sampled from a man in his forties or fifties who had recovered from COVID-19.

V and J are TRBV19 and TRBJ1-6; D is undetermined. V was clipped by 7 bases and J by 14 bases, with 15 bases between them. Germline-derived CDR1 and CDR2 are LNHDA and SQIVND (reference sequence). This CDR3 has 12 amino acids. CDR3 DNA sequence: TGTGCCAGTATGACGGGATTTGGAACCCTCCACTTT. Translated, it gives CASMTGFGTLHF.

The chain recombines TRBV9 with TRBJ2-2; TRBD2 aligns across 8 bases. The germline V gene has CDR1 SGDLS and CDR2 YYNGEE. The CDR3 has 17 amino acids. Trimming at V came to 4 bases and at J to 1 base, leaving 9 bases not matched to a gene. This CDR3 is CASSLGASGWNTGELFF. CDR3 DNA sequence: TGTGCCAGCAGCCTGGGGGCTAGCGGGTGGAACACCGGGGAGCTGTTTTTT.

The chain combines TRBV30 with TRBJ2-5; unclear D gene. Germline V gene sequence: CDR1 GTSNPN, CDR2 SVGIG (reference sequence). The ends were cut back, 0 bases at V and 3 bases at J, with 20 bases in the middle. This CDR3 spans 17 amino acids. Here the CDR3 reads CAWSVWSSKAREETQYF. Here the CDR3 DNA reads TGTGCCTGGAGTGTATGGAGCAGTAAAGCCCGAGAAGAGACCCAGTACTTC. Variable domain in full (rest from reference TRBV30 and TRBJ2-5): SQTIHQWPATLVQPVGSPLSLECTVEGTSNPNLYWYRQAAGRGLQLLFYSVGIGQISSEVPQNLSASRPQDRQFILSSKKLLLSDSGFYLCAWSVWSSKAREETQYFGPGTRLLVL.

The CDR3 sequence: CASSMIGPGIENTEAFF. CDR3 nucleotides: TGTGCCAGTAGTATGATTGGTCCGGGGATCGAGAACACTGAAGCTTTCTTT. This chain joins TRBV19 and TRBJ1-1; D uncertain. The V gene lost 3 bases and the J gene lost 1 base, with 18 bases spanning the gap. The CDR3 extends over 17 amino acids. Germline V gene data show CDR1 as LNHDA and CDR2 as SQIVND (reference sequence).

The CDR3: CASSQVRLAGGEQYF. The CDR3 DNA is TGTGCCAGCAGCCAAGTTAGACTAGCGGGAGGCGAGCAGTACTTC. The chain is built from TRBV3-1 (or the pseudogene TRBV3-2) and TRBJ2-7, with 13 nucleotides matching TRBD2. This CDR3 spans 15 amino acids. Germline V gene data show CDR1 as LGHDT and CDR2 as YNNKEL (reference sequence). The V segment lost 1 base and the J segment 6 bases; nucleotides outside the gene matches: 3.

The chain carries TRBV27 and TRBJ2-6, with TRBD1 identical over 9 bases. Germline V gene sequence: CDR1 MNHEY, CDR2 SMNVEV (reference sequence). This CDR3 is 16 amino acids long. The J segment lost 2 bases and the V segment lost 5 bases, leaving 4 bases of the junction unmatched. CDR3 amino acids: CASSPQGATGANVLTF. For the CDR3, the DNA is TGTGCCAGCAGTCCACAGGGGGCTACTGGGGCCAACGTCCTGACTTTC.

The gene calls are TRBV19 and TRBJ1-2, with 7 bases matching TRBD1. The germline gives CDR1 LNHDA, CDR2 SQIVND (reference sequence). The CDR3 extends over 13 amino acids. V lost 5 bases to trimming and J lost 2 bases; unmatched junction nucleotides: 2. The CDR3 DNA reads TGTGCCAGTAGTGCGGGACAGAACTATGGCTACACCTTC. Its translation: CASSAGQNYGYTF.

J is TRBJ2-4 and V is TRBV5-4; a weak D match, TRBD2 (7 bases). V was clipped by 1 base and J by 7 bases, with 12 bases between them. The CDR3 covers 14 residues. Germline V CDR1 and CDR2: SGHNT, YYREEE (reference sequence). The CDR3 is CASSLRGASNIQYF. The CDR3 nucleotides are TGTGCCAGCAGCTTGCGGGGGGCGAGTAACATTCAGTACTTC.

V and J are TRBV3-1 (or the pseudogene TRBV3-2) and TRBJ2-3, with 8 bases fitting TRBD1. In germline, CDR1 is LGHDT, CDR2 YNNKEL (reference sequence). The J segment lost 9 bases and the V segment lost 3 bases, leaving 5 bases of the junction unmatched. The CDR3 contains 13 residues. CDR3 loop: CASSQVTGGTQYF. As DNA, the CDR3 is TGTGCCAGCAGCCAGGTTACAGGGGGGACGCAGTATTTT.

This clone appeared a few times. The CDR3 DNA reads TGTGCCAGCAGTTACTCGGGACAGGGGGGCGAGCAGTACTTC. Amino acid sequence: CASSYSGQGGEQYF. The V and J genes are TRBV6-2 or TRBV6-3 and TRBJ2-7; 11 positions agree with TRBD1. Per germline, CDR1 MNHEY and CDR2 SVGEGT. The CDR3 length is 14 residues. Trimming cost V 0 bases and J 6 bases; bases outside gene matches: 1.

This chain uses TRBV5-1 with TRBJ2-5; 15 bases agree with TRBD2. J gave up 4 bases and V 4 bases, and 5 bases lay outside the gene matches. The CDR3 has 16 residues. Germline V CDR1 and CDR2: SGHRS, YFSETQ. Here the CDR3 DNA reads TGCGCCAGCAGCCTCCAGGGACTAGCGGGGGGAGAGACCCAGTACTTC. As protein: CASSLQGLAGGETQYF.

This chain links TRBV7-2 with TRBJ2-1, with a possible D match to TRBD2 (6 bases). Germline loops: CDR1 SGHTA, CDR2 FQGNSA. This CDR3 is 16 amino acids long. Trimming pared 1 base from V and 0 bases from J, leaving 10 bases between. CDR3 sequence reads: CASSLGSSGSYNEQFF. CDR3 DNA: TGTGCCAGCAGCTTAGGAAGTAGCGGCTCCTACAATGAGCAGTTCTTC.

The chain employs TRBV27 and TRBJ2-7; 14 positions agree with TRBD2. The ends lost 6 bases at V and 2 bases at J; junction bases unmatched: 3. Germline V lookup: CDR1 MNHEY, CDR2 SMNVEV (reference sequence). This CDR3 region has 15 residues. CDR3 nucleotide sequence: TGTGCCAGCAGGCCGGGACTAGCGGGGGCCTACGAGCAGTACTTC. Its translation: CASRPGLAGAYEQYF.

V and J are TRBV11-2 and TRBJ2-3, with 10 bases lining up with TRBD2. Per the germline V gene, CDR1 is SGHAT and CDR2 is FQNNGV. The V and J ends lost 7 bases and 10 bases, in that order; junction bases with no gene match: 14. The CDR3 loop spans 15 amino acids. The CDR3 loop reads CASTRGNSGGTAQYF. CDR3 bases: TGTGCCAGCACTCGGGGTAATAGCGGGGGGACGGCGCAGTATTTT. Variable domain in full (rest from reference TRBV11-2 and TRBJ2-3): EAGVAQSPRYKIIEKRQSVAFWCNPISGHATLYWYQQILGQGPKLLIQFQNNGVVDDSQLPKDRFSAERLKGVDSTLKIQPAKLEDSAVYLCASTRGNSGGTAQYFGPGTRLTVL.

The chain links TRBV6-2 or TRBV6-3 to TRBJ1-2; TRBD1 matches 8 bases. The CDR3 is 16 amino acids. Trimming cost V 4 bases and J 7 bases; bases outside gene matches: 14. Germline V gene sequence: CDR1 MNHEY, CDR2 SVGEGT. The CDR3 bases are TGTGCCAGCAGTTCCGACAGGGGTCGTCGGGAAGTTGGCTACACCTTC. It yields the protein CASSSDRGRREVGYTF.

The chain is built from TRBV5-8 and TRBJ2-2; D possibly corresponds to TRBD1 (6 bases). This CDR3 has 15 amino acids. The germline gives CDR1 SGHTS, CDR2 YDEGEE. Deletions cut 4 bases from V and 2 bases from J, with 12 bases between. CDR3 region: CASSQGQRNTGELFF. CDR3 sequence (DNA): TGTGCCAGCAGCCAGGGACAACGAAACACCGGGGAGCTGTTTTTT.

The rearrangement uses TRBV6-2 or TRBV6-3 and TRBJ2-2, with D perhaps TRBD1 (6 bases). CDR1 MNHEY and CDR2 SVGEGT come from the germline V gene. V shed 5 bases and J shed 5 bases, with 15 bases lying between them. CDR3 size: 15 residues. The CDR3 coding sequence is TGTGCCAGCAGTACCCAGGGGCGCGGGACCGGGGAGCTGTTTTTT. It encodes CASSTQGRGTGELFF.

The CDR3 sequence is CAWNPGGYEQYF. CDR3 in DNA: TGTGCCTGGAACCCGGGGGGCTACGAGCAGTACTTC. The chain uses TRBV30 and TRBJ2-7; TRBD2 agrees at 7 bases. There are 12 residues in the CDR3. Germline values: CDR1 GTSNPN, CDR2 SVGIG (reference sequence). V dropped 4 bases and J dropped 3; count of bases not matched to a gene: 3.

This chain links TRBV11-2 with TRBJ1-6; D perhaps matches TRBD1 (5 bases). The CDR3 is 18 amino acids. Germline lookup yields CDR1 SGHAT and CDR2 FQNNGV. With 5 bases removed from V and 6 bases from J, the gap between germline ends came to 23 bases. The CDR3 spells CASSAPPGGLASNSPLHF. In DNA, the CDR3 is TGTGCCAGCAGCGCACCCCCCGGGGGGTTGGCAAGTAATTCACCCCTCCACTTT.

V gene TRBV6-5 combines with J gene TRBJ1-5; 8 nucleotides line up with TRBD1. Germline V CDR1 and CDR2: MNHEY, SVGAGI. CDR3 length: 12 residues. V dropped 8 bases and J dropped 7; count of bases not matched to a gene: 4. CDR3 sequence (DNA): TGTGCCAGCCTACAGGGGGACCAGCCCCAGCATTTT. Residues: CASLQGDQPQHF.

This clone was counted a few times. This chain links TRBV7-2 with TRBJ1-5, with TRBD1 identical over 12 bases. The CDR3 covers 17 residues. Germline V gene sequence: CDR1 SGHTA, CDR2 FQGNSA. With V trimmed by 1 base and J by 8 bases, 9 bases remained unmatched. CDR3 coding DNA: TGTGCCAGCAGCTTAGTCGGGACAGGGGGCAAGGGGGAGCCCCAGCATTTT. Translation gives CASSLVGTGGKGEPQHF.

The chain recombines TRBV6-5 with TRBJ2-5; perhaps TRBD2 as D (5 bases). There are 15 residues in the CDR3. Between the trimmed V and J ends, which lost 5 bases and 2 bases, there was a span of 15 bases. Germline V gene sequence: CDR1 MNHEY, CDR2 SVGAGI. The CDR3 is CASSPRAANQETQYF. The CDR3 DNA sequence: TGTGCCAGCAGTCCCAGAGCGGCCAATCAAGAGACCCAGTACTTC.

The chain joins TRBV7-2 to TRBJ2-7; D unclear. CDR1 and CDR2 from the germline V gene are SGHTA and FQGNSA. The V end was cut by 6 bases, the J end by 2 bases, with 11 bases between. The length of the CDR3 is 13 residues. CDR3 DNA: TGTGCCAGCAGTGTAGAGCAGGCCTACGAGCAGTACTTC. This translates into CASSVEQAYEQYF.

This clone was seen only once. This rearrangement joins TRBV11-2 to TRBJ2-7, with 8 bases lining up with TRBD2. J was trimmed by 5 bases and V by 7 bases; bases with no gene match: 7. There are 13 residues in the CDR3. The germline V gene has CDR1 SGHAT and CDR2 FQNNGV. CDR3 in DNA: TGTGCCAGCAAAAGGCTAGCGGGCCACGAGCAGTACTTC. Translating gives CASKRLAGHEQYF. Drawing the rest from reference TRBV11-2 and TRBJ2-7, the complete variable domain is EAGVAQSPRYKIIEKRQSVAFWCNPISGHATLYWYQQILGQGPKLLIQFQNNGVVDDSQLPKDRFSAERLKGVDSTLKIQPAKLEDSAVYLCASKRLAGHEQYFGPGTRLTVT.

V is TRBV7-9 and J is TRBJ2-1; possible D gene TRBD1, 5 bases. Germline-derived CDR1 and CDR2 are SEHNR and FQNEAQ (reference sequence). V was trimmed by 1 base and J by 8 bases, leaving 21 bases between them. The CDR3 loop spans 17 amino acids. The CDR3 spells CASSLEQGRVGFDEQFF. The CDR3 DNA reads as TGTGCCAGCAGCTTAGAGCAGGGCAGGGTAGGGTTCGATGAGCAGTTCTTC. The complete variable domain, with remaining parts taken from reference TRBV7-9 and TRBJ2-1, reads DTGVSQNPRHKITKRGQNVTFRCDPISEHNRLYWYRQTLGQGPEFLTYFQNEAQLEKSRLLSDRFSAERPKGSFSTLEIQRTEQGDSAMYLCASSLEQGRVGFDEQFFGPGTRLTVL.

The genes are TRBV11-3 and TRBJ1-1, with a possible D match to TRBD1 (6 bases). Trimming took 3 bases from V and 5 from J, leaving 16 bases between them. CDR1 and CDR2 from the germline V gene are SGHNT and YENEEA. The CDR3 consists of 15 residues. In DNA form, the CDR3 reads TGTGCCAGCAGCTTCAGCAGGGGCGACTCGACTGAAGCTTTCTTT. The encoded protein is CASSFSRGDSTEAFF.